One and the same sample provided the 15 T cell receptor beta chains below, sequenced in a study of blood T cells in healthy people across ages. For the second PCR, which ran for roughly 6 to 11 cycles, a sample-barcoded 5' primer and a J-beta primer mix were used. In TCRdb, the 5' RACE reads were re-called with MiXCR into one record per CDR3 protein. Of more than 1.4 million distinct CDR3 sequences in the sample, around 39% are singletons; the top ten hold 7.9%. Sequencing input: blood. The receptors stem from a woman aged 18-30 years in good health.

The count of this clonotype is one. The V gene is TRBV5-1, the J gene TRBJ1-1; TRBD1 might be the D (5 bases). Germline CDR1 is SGHRS and CDR2 is YFSETQ. CDR3 length: 15 residues. Trimming left V 3 bases short and J 0 bases short, with 12 bases between. This CDR3 reads CASSSGPFMNTEAFF. CDR3 DNA: TGCGCCAGCAGCTCGGGACCTTTCATGAACACTGAAGCTTTCTTT.

This chain's CDR3 is CASRAGTGFETQYF. CDR3 nucleotide sequence: TGTGCCAGCAGAGCCGGGACAGGTTTTGAGACCCAGTACTTC. The chain links TRBV12-3 or TRBV12-4 to TRBJ2-5, with 8 nucleotides matching TRBD1. This CDR3 contains 14 residues. Losses at the gene ends were 6 bases for V and 5 bases for J; bases not matched to a gene: 8.

This clonotype was seen a single time. This chain joins TRBV12-3 or TRBV12-4 and TRBJ2-3, with 11 bases fitting TRBD2. CDR3 length: 18 residues. With V trimmed by 6 bases and J by 4 bases, 15 bases remained unmatched. The CDR3 region has the DNA TGTGCCAGCAGACCCGGGACTAGCGGCATCCCTAGCGCAGATACGCAGTATTTT. It translates to CASRPGTSGIPSADTQYF.

V usage is TRBV9 and J usage is TRBJ2-7; 8 nucleotides line up with TRBD1. This CDR3 is 14 amino acids long. CDR1 is SGDLS, CDR2 YYNGEE, per germline. J gave up 4 bases and V 3 bases, and 6 bases lay outside the gene matches. The CDR3 nucleotides are TGTGCCAGCAGCGCTCCGGGACAGGCATACGAGCAGTACTTC. It yields the protein CASSAPGQAYEQYF.

This clonotype was seen a handful of times. The gene calls are TRBV20-1 and TRBJ1-5; D possibly corresponds to TRBD1 (5 bases). The V and J ends lost 4 bases and 3 bases respectively, with 16 bases between them. Germline CDR1 is DFQATT and CDR2 is SNEGSKA (reference sequence). The CDR3 is 15 amino acids. This chain's CDR3 is CSATWSGLNNQPQHF. The CDR3 DNA sequence: TGCAGTGCTACCTGGTCGGGACTGAACAATCAGCCCCAGCATTTT.

This chain uses TRBV6-5 with TRBJ1-2; a weak D match, TRBD1 (5 bases). Germline CDR1 reads MNHEY; CDR2 reads SVGAGI. The CDR3 runs to 13 residues. Trimming took off 6 bases at V and 7 bases at J, with 15 bases between the two ends. DNA for the CDR3: TGTGCCAGCAGCTCCGGCGGTGGGGCTGGCTACACCTTC. This gives the protein CASSSGGGAGYTF.

This clonotype was counted between two and nine times. The chain joins TRBV28 to TRBJ2-4; D uncertain. The CDR3 covers 13 residues. CDR1 MDHEN and CDR2 SYDVKM come from the germline V gene. Trimming left V 7 bases short and J 7 bases short, with 14 bases between. The CDR3 sequence is CASTKGGSNIQYF. In DNA form, the CDR3 reads TGTGCCAGCACTAAGGGCGGCTCCAACATTCAGTACTTC.

This clonotype has only a few counts. J is TRBJ2-7 and V is TRBV5-1; D uncertain. Germline V gene data show CDR1 as SGHRS and CDR2 as YFSETQ. The CDR3 contains 13 residues. V dropped 10 bases and J dropped 1 base, with 15 bases sitting between them. The CDR3 DNA reads as TGCGCCTCGGAACATCCCGGGTCCTACGAGCAGTACTTC. Protein sequence: CASEHPGSYEQYF. The whole variable domain, filled in from reference TRBV5-1 and TRBJ2-7, reads KAGVTQTPRYLIKTRGQQVTLSCSPISGHRSVSWYQQTPGQGLQFLFEYFSETQRNKGNFPGRFSGRQFSNSRSEMNVSTLELGDSALYLCASEHPGSYEQYFGPGTRLTVT.

Concerning this clonotype itself: One end of the junction fails to match germline, which may point to a read error. The genes are TRBV11-2 and TRBJ2-1; perhaps TRBD2 as D (6 bases). Germline V CDR1 and CDR2: SGHAT, FQNNGV. This CDR3 has 14 residues. The CDR3, as DNA: TGTGCCAGCAGAGAGGCGGGACCCTACAATGGGCAGTTCTTC. This translates into CASREAGPYNGQFF.

This clonotype was counted a few times. The chain has TRBV7-2 and TRBJ2-7, with a possible D match to TRBD2 (6 bases). The CDR3 totals 17 residues. With 2 bases removed from V and 5 bases from J, the gap between germline ends came to 22 bases. The germline V gene has CDR1 SGHTA and CDR2 FQGNSA. The chain's CDR3 is CASSLLRSGLWGDEQYF. CDR3 bases: TGTGCCAGCAGCTTATTACGTTCCGGGCTGTGGGGGGACGAGCAGTACTTC. The entire variable domain, with the rest obtained from reference TRBV7-2 and TRBJ2-7, is as follows: GAGVSQSPSNKVTEKGKDVELRCDPISGHTALYWYRQSLGQGLEFLIYFQGNSAPDKSGLPSDRFSAERTGGSVSTLTIQRTQQEDSAVYLCASSLLRSGLWGDEQYFGPGTRLTVT.

V and J are TRBV6-5 and TRBJ2-1, with D maybe TRBD1 (6 bases). The germline V and J ends were trimmed by 9 bases and 1 base, with 7 bases remaining between them. Germline CDR1 is MNHEY and CDR2 is SVGAGI. CDR3 size: 12 residues. CDR3 in DNA: TGTGCCAGTCAGGGGTCCTACAATGAGCAGTTCTTC. Its protein product is CASQGSYNEQFF.

The chain couples TRBV5-1 to TRBJ2-7, with a tentative D call TRBD2 (5 bases). The germline V and J ends were trimmed by 4 bases and 3 bases, with 11 bases remaining between them. The CDR3 contains 13 residues. Germline CDR1 is SGHRS and CDR2 is YFSETQ. The CDR3 region is CASSADGGYEQYF. CDR3 DNA sequence: TGCGCCAGCAGCGCGGACGGAGGCTACGAGCAGTACTTC.

In its sample, this clonotype was seen a few times. The rearrangement uses TRBV29-1 and TRBJ1-1; D ambiguous. Germline values: CDR1 SQVTM, CDR2 ANQGSEA. V lost 4 bases to trimming and J lost 1 base, with 10 bases between them. This CDR3 contains 13 residues. The CDR3 region is CSVVWGSNTEAFF. Written as DNA, the CDR3 is TGCAGCGTTGTATGGGGTTCGAACACTGAAGCTTTCTTT.

J is TRBJ2-1 and V is TRBV24-1; TRBD1 or TRBD2 may be the D gene (7 bases each). Germline lookup yields CDR1 KGHDR and CDR2 SFDVKD. This CDR3 has 15 amino acids. With 0 bases removed from V and 11 bases from J, the gap between germline ends came to 16 bases. CDR3 bases: TGTGCCACCAGTGATTTGCAAGCGGGACAGTATCAGCAGTTCTTC. Translating it yields CATSDLQAGQYQQFF.

This clonotype came up a few times. This chain joins TRBV27 and TRBJ1-1; no clear D gene. Germline V gives CDR1 MNHEY, CDR2 SMNVEV (reference sequence). The V gene lost 4 bases and the J gene lost 1 base, with 7 bases spanning the gap. The CDR3 length is 13 residues. In nucleotides, the CDR3 is TGTGCCAGCAGTTCCCCGGGGAACACTGAAGCTTTCTTT. Residues: CASSSPGNTEAFF.